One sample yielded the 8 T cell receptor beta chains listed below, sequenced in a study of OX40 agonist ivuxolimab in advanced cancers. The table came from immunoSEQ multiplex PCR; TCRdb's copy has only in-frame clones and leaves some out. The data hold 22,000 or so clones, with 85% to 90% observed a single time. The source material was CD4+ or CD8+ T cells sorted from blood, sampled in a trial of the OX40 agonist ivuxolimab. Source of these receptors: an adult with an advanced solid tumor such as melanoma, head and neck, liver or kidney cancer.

CDR3 nucleotide sequence: TGTGCCAGCAGTTTAGTGTCGGACTACTCCTACAATGAGCAGTTCTTC. This translates into CASSLVSDYSYNEQFF. The V and J genes are TRBV28 and TRBJ2-1; possibly TRBD2 for D (6 bases). The V and J ends lost 2 bases and 0 bases respectively, with 11 bases between them. The CDR3 has 16 amino acids. Germline V gene lookup returns CDR1 MDHEN and CDR2 SYDVKM.

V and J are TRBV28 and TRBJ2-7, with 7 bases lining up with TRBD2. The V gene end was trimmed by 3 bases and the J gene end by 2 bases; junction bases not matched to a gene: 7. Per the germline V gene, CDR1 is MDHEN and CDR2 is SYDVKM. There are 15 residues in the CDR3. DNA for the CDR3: TGTGCCAGCAGTTTTTCGGGGGAGGGCCCCTACGAGCAGTACTTC. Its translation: CASSFSGEGPYEQYF.

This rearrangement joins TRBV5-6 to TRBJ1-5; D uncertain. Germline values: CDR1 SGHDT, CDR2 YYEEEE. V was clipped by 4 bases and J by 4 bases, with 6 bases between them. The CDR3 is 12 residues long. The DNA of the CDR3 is TGTGCCAGCAGCAAGGGAAATCAGCCCCAGCATTTT. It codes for CASSKGNQPQHF.

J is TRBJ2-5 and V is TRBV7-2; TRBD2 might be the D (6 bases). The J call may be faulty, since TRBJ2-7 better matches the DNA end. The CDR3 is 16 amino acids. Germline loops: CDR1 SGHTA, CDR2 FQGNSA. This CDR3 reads CASSLAGGGATYEQYF. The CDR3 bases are TGTGCCAGCAGCTTAGCGGGGGGTGGCGCGACCTACGAGCAGTACTTC.

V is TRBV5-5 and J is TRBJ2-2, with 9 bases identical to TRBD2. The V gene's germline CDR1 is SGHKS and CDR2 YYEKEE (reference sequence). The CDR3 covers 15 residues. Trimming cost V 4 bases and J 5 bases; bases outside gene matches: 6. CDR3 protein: CASSVSGSITGELFF. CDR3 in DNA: TGTGCCAGCAGCGTTAGCGGGAGTATAACCGGGGAGCTGTTTTTT.

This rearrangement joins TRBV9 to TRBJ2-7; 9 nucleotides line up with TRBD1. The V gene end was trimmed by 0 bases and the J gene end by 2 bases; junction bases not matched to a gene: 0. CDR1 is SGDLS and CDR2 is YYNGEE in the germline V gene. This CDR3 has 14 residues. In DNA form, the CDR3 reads TGTGCCAGCAGCGTAGGGGACAGGGCCTACGAGCAGTACTTC. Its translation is CASSVGDRAYEQYF.

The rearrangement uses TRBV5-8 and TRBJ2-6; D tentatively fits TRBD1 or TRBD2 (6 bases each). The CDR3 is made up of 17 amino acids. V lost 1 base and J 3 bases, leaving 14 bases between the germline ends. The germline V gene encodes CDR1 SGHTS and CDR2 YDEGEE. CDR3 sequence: CASSLLVGGRGANVLTF. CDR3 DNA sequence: TGTGCCAGCAGCTTGCTAGTTGGGGGGCGTGGGGCCAACGTCCTGACTTTC.

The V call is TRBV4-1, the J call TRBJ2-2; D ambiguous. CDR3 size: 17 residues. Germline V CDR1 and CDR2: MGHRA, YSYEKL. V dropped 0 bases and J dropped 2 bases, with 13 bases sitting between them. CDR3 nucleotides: TGCGCCAGCAGCCAAGATTTGGGCAGTGCAAACACCGGGGAGCTGTTTTTT. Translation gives CASSQDLGSANTGELFF.